This TCR beta chain was recovered during a study of cytomegalovirus exposure and HLA in healthy donors. Comments on this clone: The antigen is not known.

Unmatched junction bases numbered 6, after V lost 5 bases and J lost 3 bases. CDR3 length: 14 residues. Germline CDR1 is SEHNR and CDR2 is FQNEAQ (reference sequence). Whole-study results and caveats: Rarity held for most TCR sequences, but there were some public TCRs that occurred in many donors. The classifier reportedly diagnosed cytomegalovirus status with high specificity and sensitivity. CMV antigen specificity was confirmed in vitro for three CMV-associated chains.

While the first cohort had 600 to 850 subjects, the donors belonged to the separate validation cohort of 100 to 150 subjects. Profiling relied on immunoSEQ multiplex PCR, and the TCRdb table lists in-frame clones only, not all of them. The profile shows 200,000 or so clones, around nine tenths of them singletons. The chain employs TRBV7-9 and TRBJ1-1; 7 bases align to TRBD1. Sequenced input: PBMCs. The sequence derives from a woman under 30 in good health and CMV-seropositive. The CDR3 nucleotides are TGTGCCAGCAGCCGACAGGGACAGTACACTGAAGCTTTCTTT. It is translated as CASSRQGQYTEAFF. Together with reference TRBV7-9 and TRBJ1-1, the CDR3 gives the full variable domain: DTGVSQNPRHKITKRGQNVTFRCDPISEHNRLYWYRQTLGQGPEFLTYFQNEAQLEKSRLLSDRFSAERPKGSFSTLEIQRTEQGDSAMYLCASSRQGQYTEAFFGQGTRLTVV.